The source of this T cell receptor beta chain is a study of response to subunit inactivated influenza vaccine (dated by TCRdb to the late 2010s). At the level of the whole study: To follow how T cells responded to a trivalent subunit inactivated influenza vaccine, the researchers relied on deep quantitative profiling of the T cell receptor repertoire. Broad study findings and their caveats: The authors suggested that each seasonal influenza vaccination may recruit only a limited number of new T cells.

Comment on this clonotype: Its antigen is not yet known. No base qualities exist here, and no much larger clone lies one base off it.

Trimming removed 0 bases from V and 4 bases from J; the gene matches leave 7 bases unexplained. Taken from the germline V gene, the CDR1 and CDR2 loops are KGHDR and SFDVKD. Measured from the cysteine to the phenylalanine, the CDR3 is 17 residues long. Of all the DNA, just the CDR3 is kept, 51 bases in frame from base 1. Receptor libraries were prepared by RT-PCR. Instrument on record: Illumina HiSeq 2500. Clones were called with MiXCR by TCRdb after fastp trimmed the public reads at Q25, and only in-frame beta chains were retained. Rows are combined by CDR3 protein, so each entry shows the most common genes and DNA. The sample data list fewer than 750,000 distinct CDR3 sequences, and 12% to 15% of these were observed just once. The top ten clones comprise around 10% of the sample.

This receptor was taken from a man aged 45-65 years who received an inactivated influenza vaccine. Donor details come from another sample of the same person, matched by shared clones. The specimen comprised PBMCs from blood, sampled 12 days after vaccination. The V gene is TRBV24-1 and the J gene is TRBJ2-1, with 8 central nucleotides matching TRBD1. Read as DNA, the sequence is TGTGCCACCAGTGATTTGAGGGCAGGGGGCGTTTACAATGAGCAGTTCTTC. It encodes CATSDLRAGGVYNEQFF.